The sequence of this T cell receptor (beta chain) was determined in a study of T cells in Graves' hyperthyroidism and ophthalmopathy. General study points: A model built on 13 V-J features separated ophthalmopathy from stable hyperthyroidism. Most thyroid-expanded clonotypes above 0.001 were also found in blood.

Stable hyperthyroidism: no ophthalmopathy progression over 18 months of follow-up. Uncontrolled infection, other autoimmune disease, pregnancy and lactation each barred patients from inclusion. The source material, RNA transcripts, was used to amplify TCR beta CDR3 regions. The TCR CDR3 first-round RT-PCR relied on the HTBI primer set. MiXCR, run by TCRdb on the multiplex PCR reads, gives a single entry per CDR3 protein. The data hold almost 600,000 distinct CDR3 sequences, with just over 45% observed a single time. As regards this clonotype: Antigen specificity is unknown. The CDR3 ends on some other residue instead of the conserved phenylalanine or tryptophan, so this is likely a read error. No DNA is shown, since the ends of the CDR3 on it are uncertain; the CDR3 is the one TCRdb lists.

The CDR3 contains 11 residues when both ends are counted. The V gene's germline CDR1 is SEHNR and CDR2 FQNEAQ (reference sequence). V is TRBV7-9 and J is TRBJ2-5. Sample: peripheral blood or thyroid tissue (not recorded which). This TCR was sampled from a young woman with Graves' hyperthyroidism. The CDR3 loop is CASGYGYTFGS.